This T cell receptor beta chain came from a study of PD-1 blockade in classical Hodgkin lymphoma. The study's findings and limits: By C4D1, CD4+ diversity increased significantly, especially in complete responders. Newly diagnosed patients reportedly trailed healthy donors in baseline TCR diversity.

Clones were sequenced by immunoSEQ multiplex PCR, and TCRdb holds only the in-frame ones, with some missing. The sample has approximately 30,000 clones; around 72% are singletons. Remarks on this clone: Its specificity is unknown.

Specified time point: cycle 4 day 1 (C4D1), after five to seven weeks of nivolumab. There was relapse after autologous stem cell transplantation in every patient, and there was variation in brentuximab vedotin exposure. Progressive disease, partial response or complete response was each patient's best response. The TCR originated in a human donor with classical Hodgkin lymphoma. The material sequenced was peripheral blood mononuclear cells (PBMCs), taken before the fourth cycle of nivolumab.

The CDR3 here is CASSRQGLANNEQFF. The CDR3 nucleotides read TGTGCCAGTAGTAGACAGGGGCTCGCGAACAATGAGCAGTTCTTC. This sequence joins TRBV19 and TRBJ2-1; 8 bases are a match to TRBD1. CDR1 LNHDA and CDR2 SQIVND come from the germline V gene (reference sequence). J lost 5 bases, V lost 4 bases, and 7 bases had no gene match. The CDR3 extends over 15 amino acids. Filled out from reference TRBV19 and TRBJ2-1, the complete variable domain reads DGGITQSPKYLFRKEGQNVTLSCEQNLNHDAMYWYRQDPGQGLRLIYYSQIVNDFQKGDIAEGYSVSREKKESFPLTVTSAQKNPTAFYLCASSRQGLANNEQFFGPGTRLTVL.